The 24 T cell receptor beta chains presented below share a single source sample, sequenced in a study of cytomegalovirus exposure and HLA in healthy donors. The PCR used 60 Vbeta and 13 Jbeta primers. Clones were sequenced by immunoSEQ multiplex PCR, and TCRdb holds only the in-frame ones, with some missing. The sample has roughly 180,000 clones, 77% seen once. The sample was PBMCs. These receptors all come from a woman in her twenties or thirties in good health and CMV-seropositive.

The chain couples TRBV11-2 to TRBJ1-1; D is unclear. The CDR3 has 16 amino acids. The germline V and J ends were trimmed by 4 bases and 0 bases, with 15 bases remaining between them. Germline loops: CDR1 SGHAT, CDR2 FQNNGV. DNA of the CDR3: TGTGCCAGCAGCTCCAACACGGGGAGTCTGAACACTGAAGCTTTCTTT. It translates to CASSSNTGSLNTEAFF.

The chain employs TRBV27 and TRBJ1-2; 9 nucleotides agree with TRBD1. This CDR3 comprises 13 residues. Germline V CDR1 and CDR2: MNHEY, SMNVEV (reference sequence). The junction had 6 bases not matched to a gene; V was cut back by 6 bases and J by 7 bases. CDR3 bases: TGTGCCAGCAGGCAACAGGGGGCGGGTGGCTACACCTTC. This gives the protein CASRQQGAGGYTF.

This rearrangement joins TRBV6-1 to TRBJ2-7; the match to TRBD2 covers 12 bases. The germline CDR1 and CDR2 sequences are MNHNS and SASEGT. V lost 6 bases and J lost 6; bases outside the gene matches: 9. The CDR3 runs to 15 residues. The CDR3 region has the DNA TGTGCCAGCAGCCTTTCGACTAGCGGGAGTTTCGAGCAGTACTTC. Translation: CASSLSTSGSFEQYF.

The chain recombines TRBV10-3 with TRBJ2-1; 7 bases align to TRBD1. The trim removed 10 bases at V and 6 bases at J, leaving 9 bases unmatched. Germline assignment: CDR1 ENHRY and CDR2 SYGVKD. This CDR3 has 13 residues. CDR3 region: CASTRQGSNEQFF. The DNA for the CDR3 is TGTGCCAGCACACGACAGGGTAGCAATGAGCAGTTCTTC.

V and J are TRBV4-3 and TRBJ2-3; 7 bases line up with TRBD2. The CDR3 spans 18 residues. V shed 1 base, J shed 2 bases, and the junction held 12 bases outside the gene matches. Germline values: CDR1 LGHNA, CDR2 YSLEER. DNA for the CDR3: TGCGCCAGCAGCCAAGCATCGCCTAGCGGATTCCACACAGATACGCAGTATTTT. The encoded protein is CASSQASPSGFHTDTQYF.

Details on this clone: This same CDR3 is encoded by further DNA sequences in the sample. This rearrangement joins TRBV11-3 to TRBJ2-7, with 7 bases fitting TRBD2. Germline values: CDR1 SGHNT, CDR2 YENEEA. Unmatched junction bases numbered 7, after V lost 1 base and J lost 7 bases. The CDR3 is 14 residues long. The CDR3 DNA sequence: TGTGCCAGCAGCTTAGGAAGATCGGGGGGTGAGCAGTACTTC. This sequence encodes CASSLGRSGGEQYF.

The rearrangement links TRBV27 to TRBJ1-1; 7 bases fit TRBD1. This CDR3 spans 12 amino acids. The V and J ends lost 6 bases and 5 bases, in that order; junction bases with no gene match: 3. Germline V CDR1 and CDR2: MNHEY, SMNVEV (reference sequence). This chain's CDR3 is CASRTGSTEAFF. The CDR3 DNA sequence: TGTGCCAGCAGGACAGGGTCTACTGAAGCTTTCTTT.

The chain couples TRBV6-4 to TRBJ1-1; D is ambiguous. V was pared by 0 bases and J by 4 bases, with 12 bases between. The CDR3 covers 15 residues. Per germline, CDR1 MRHNA and CDR2 SNTAGT. CDR3 protein: CASSDSNGYSTEAFF. CDR3 sequence (DNA): TGTGCCAGCAGTGACTCGAACGGGTATAGCACTGAAGCTTTCTTT.

The chain couples TRBV6-6 to TRBJ1-5; 7 bases are shared with TRBD1. CDR1 is MNHNY and CDR2 is SVGAGI in the germline V gene (reference sequence). V was clipped by 3 bases and J by 4 bases; unmatched bases: 6. The CDR3 consists of 15 residues. The CDR3 loop reads CASSYGTATNQPQHF. For the CDR3, the DNA is TGTGCCAGCAGTTATGGGACAGCTACTAATCAGCCCCAGCATTTT.

V and J are TRBV18 and TRBJ2-3; 11 nucleotides line up with TRBD1. Germline CDR1 is KGHSH and CDR2 is LQKENI. There are 16 residues in the CDR3. Trimming took 5 bases from V and 2 from J; bases not matched to a gene: 6. This CDR3 reads CASSTRTGGPTDTQYF. Written as DNA, the CDR3 is TGTGCCAGCTCAACAAGGACAGGGGGCCCCACAGATACGCAGTATTTT.

The V gene is TRBV28, the J gene TRBJ2-7; 11 bases line up with TRBD1. Germline CDR1 and CDR2: MDHEN and SYDVKM. The CDR3 consists of 15 residues. V was pared by 7 bases and J by 6 bases, with 11 bases of the junction left unmatched. The CDR3: CASIPSGTGGFEQYF. CDR3 in DNA: TGTGCCAGCATACCTTCCGGGACAGGGGGTTTCGAGCAGTACTTC.

This chain joins TRBV28 and TRBJ1-3; D is possibly TRBD1 (5 bases). Germline V lookup: CDR1 MDHEN, CDR2 SYDVKM. Trimming cost V 5 bases and J 4 bases, with 18 bases left between them. This CDR3 has 16 residues. CDR3 DNA: TGTGCCAGCAGTCCCTCGGGGGATTTCGTCGGAAACACCATATATTTT. Its translation is CASSPSGDFVGNTIYF.

J is TRBJ2-1 and V is TRBV4-1; TRBD2 aligns across 8 bases. Germline V CDR1 and CDR2: MGHRA, YSYEKL. This CDR3 is built from 15 residues. Trimming cost V 0 bases and J 8 bases; bases outside gene matches: 6. The DNA of the CDR3 is TGCGCCAGCAGCCAAGATCGGGAGGGCGGGGATGAGCAGTTCTTC. Residues: CASSQDREGGDEQFF.

The gene calls are TRBV5-6 and TRBJ2-2; 8 positions agree with TRBD1. Germline V lookup: CDR1 SGHDT, CDR2 YYEEEE. The CDR3 spans 15 residues. V was clipped by 4 bases and J by 2 bases; unmatched bases: 4. The CDR3 here is CASSLTGANTGELFF. The DNA for the CDR3 is TGTGCCAGCAGCCTGACAGGGGCCAACACCGGGGAGCTGTTTTTT.

The gene calls are TRBV28 and TRBJ1-2, with D maybe TRBD1 (5 bases). Germline CDR1 is MDHEN and CDR2 is SYDVKM. The CDR3 consists of 14 residues. Between the trimmed V and J ends, which lost 3 bases and 4 bases, there was a span of 12 bases. The CDR3 nucleotides are TGTGCCAGCAGTTTTTTGCGGGGCTCCTATGGCTACACCTTC. Residues: CASSFLRGSYGYTF.

This rearrangement joins TRBV5-1 to TRBJ1-1; possibly TRBD1 for D (5 bases). This CDR3 has 16 amino acids. Trimming left V 4 bases short and J 1 base short, with 17 bases between. Germline CDR1 reads SGHRS; CDR2 reads YFSETQ. In DNA form, the CDR3 reads TGCGCCAGCAGCCTGATGGACACCGGTTCGAACACTGAAGCTTTCTTT. This encodes CASSLMDTGSNTEAFF.

As for this clone: The junction and the germline gene differ at one end; a read error may be behind it. The chain joins TRBV28 to TRBJ2-7, with D hard to call. CDR1 is MDHEN and CDR2 is SYDVKM in the germline V gene. The CDR3 runs to 15 residues. The CDR3 loop reads CASSLSYPSSSEQYF. CDR3 nucleotide sequence: TGTGCCAGCAGTTTATCTTATCCAAGCTCCTCCGAGCAGTACTTC.

This clone was seen once. The chain links TRBV28 to TRBJ1-2, with D perhaps matching TRBD1 (6 bases). Germline-derived CDR1 and CDR2 are MDHEN and SYDVKM. This CDR3 contains 13 residues. Trimming removed 4 bases at V and 1 base at J, with 7 bases between. In DNA form, the CDR3 reads TGTGCCAGCAGTTCAGGGGATAACTATGGCTACACCTTC. Translating it yields CASSSGDNYGYTF.

The chain recombines TRBV29-1 with TRBJ2-7; 7 bases align to TRBD2. The J segment lost 3 bases and the V segment lost 7 bases, leaving 9 bases of the junction unmatched. The CDR3 contains 13 residues. Germline CDR1 is SQVTM and CDR2 is ANQGSEA. The DNA of the CDR3 is TGCAGCGCTACCGGGACTATAGTCTACGAGCAGTACTTC. Encoded protein: CSATGTIVYEQYF.

CDR3 in DNA: TGTGCCAGCAGTTTATTAAGCGGAGGTTCCTACGAGCAGTACTTC. This gives the protein CASSLLSGGSYEQYF. The rearrangement uses TRBV27 and TRBJ2-7; D is perhaps TRBD2 (5 bases). The V end lost 1 base, the J end lost 1 base, and 11 bases lay between the germline ends. This CDR3 is built from 15 residues. The V gene's germline CDR1 is MNHEY and CDR2 SMNVEV (reference sequence).

The rearrangement links TRBV2 to TRBJ1-5; D might be TRBD1 (6 bases). Trimming left V 4 bases short and J 0 bases short, with 13 bases between. The CDR3 loop spans 16 amino acids. The V gene's germline CDR1 is SNHLY and CDR2 FYNNEI. The CDR3 nucleotides are TGTGCCAGCAGTGGGTGGACAGCTTTTAGCAATCAGCCCCAGCATTTT. Encoded protein: CASSGWTAFSNQPQHF.

This chain links TRBV28 with TRBJ2-7; 7 bases fit TRBD1. The germline V gene encodes CDR1 MDHEN and CDR2 SYDVKM. The CDR3 has 16 amino acids. After removal of 6 bases from V and 2 bases from J, the junction contained 13 bases not matched to a gene. CDR3: CASSPDSGTVPYEQYF. CDR3 sequence (DNA): TGTGCCAGCAGCCCAGACTCCGGGACAGTACCCTACGAGCAGTACTTC.

In this sample, this clone turned up a few times. The V call is TRBV2, the J call TRBJ2-3, with a tentative D call TRBD2 (5 bases). CDR1 and CDR2 (germline): SNHLY, FYNNEI. This CDR3 is built from 16 residues. V shed 6 bases and J shed 0 bases, with 16 bases lying between them. This CDR3 reads CASRETLASSTDTQYF. Here the CDR3 DNA reads TGTGCCAGCAGGGAAACCTTAGCGTCTAGCACAGATACGCAGTATTTT. Full variable domain (outside the CDR3, taken from reference TRBV2 and TRBJ2-3): EPEVTQTPSHQVTQMGQEVILRCVPISNHLYFYWYRQILGQKVEFLVSFYNNEISEKSEIFDDQFSVERPDGSNFTLKIRSTKLEDSAMYFCASRETLASSTDTQYFGPGTRLTVL.

The chain combines TRBV7-9 with TRBJ2-2; 10 bases line up with TRBD2. Germline V lookup: CDR1 SEHNR, CDR2 FQNEAQ (reference sequence). CDR3 length: 17 amino acids. Trimming at V came to 5 bases and at J to 3 bases, leaving 9 bases not matched to a gene. The CDR3 nucleotides read TGTGCCAGCAGCCCCACTGTAGCGGGAGGTCACACCGGGGAGCTGTTTTTT. Translation gives CASSPTVAGGHTGELFF.